This paragraph covers one T cell receptor (beta chain) sequence. Its antigen is not identified. It differs at one base from a far larger clone, so likely a read error. The entry originates in a study of shared clonotypes between healthy human individuals. Findings and caveats of the study: Sampling covered blood only; tissue repertoires likely differ.

The CDR3 spans 14 residues. With 6 bases clipped from V and 2 bases from J, the junction kept 5 bases outside the gene matches. Germline assignment: CDR1 SNHLY and CDR2 FYNNEI. Sequencing was performed with immunoSEQ multiplex PCR; in TCRdb, only in-frame clones are kept and a portion is missing. The sample consists of some 980,000 clones, around three quarters of them appearing once. The sequence derives from a man aged 18 to 29 in good health. The chain joins TRBV2 to TRBJ1-2; 8 nucleotides line up with TRBD1. The sequenced sample consisted of memory CD4+ T cells sorted from blood. Subset described: CD45RA-negative fraction. CDR3 sequence reads: CASSPGTGNYGYTF. The CDR3 nucleotides are TGTGCCAGCAGCCCCGGGACAGGAAACTATGGCTACACCTTC.